The 23 T cell receptor beta chains given below trace back to one sample, sequenced in a study of blood T cell repertoires in COVID-19. Some clones are missing from TCRdb's copy, which holds only in-frame ones; the method was immunoSEQ multiplex PCR. The sample shows 95,000 to 150,000 clones, approximately 91% of them seen only once. Sequenced: peripheral blood. All receptors derive from an elderly woman with acute or convalescent COVID-19.

J is TRBJ2-1 and V is TRBV10-3; possible D gene TRBD2, 6 bases. Trimming stripped 6 bases from V and 4 bases from J, with 16 bases between. CDR1 and CDR2 (germline): ENHRY, SYGVKD. The CDR3 consists of 15 residues. The CDR3 reads CAISQGAAGYNEQFF. As DNA, the CDR3 is TGTGCCATCAGCCAGGGAGCAGCGGGTTACAATGAGCAGTTCTTC.

This chain uses TRBV3-1 (or the pseudogene TRBV3-2) with TRBJ1-4, with 7 positions matching TRBD1. Germline CDR1 and CDR2: LGHDT and YNNKEL (reference sequence). This CDR3 has 15 residues. The junction had 7 bases not matched to a gene; V was cut back by 5 bases and J by 4 bases. The CDR3 DNA follows: TGTGCCAGCAGCTCCAGGACAGGCCTTAATGAAAAACTGTTTTTT. Amino acids: CASSSRTGLNEKLFF.

J is TRBJ2-2 and V is TRBV5-1; a weak D match, TRBD1 (5 bases). Trimming pared 2 bases from V and 3 bases from J, leaving 8 bases between. CDR1 is SGHRS and CDR2 is YFSETQ in the germline V gene. The CDR3 runs to 14 residues. This CDR3 reads CASSLTGDTGELFF. CDR3 coding DNA: TGCGCCAGCAGCTTAACAGGAGACACCGGGGAGCTGTTTTTT. Filled out from reference TRBV5-1 and TRBJ2-2, the complete variable domain reads KAGVTQTPRYLIKTRGQQVTLSCSPISGHRSVSWYQQTPGQGLQFLFEYFSETQRNKGNFPGRFSGRQFSNSRSEMNVSTLELGDSALYLCASSLTGDTGELFFGEGSRLTVL.

The rearrangement uses TRBV30 and TRBJ1-2, with 8 bases lining up with TRBD1. This CDR3 has 12 amino acids. Per the germline V gene, CDR1 is GTSNPN and CDR2 is SVGIG (reference sequence). J lost 4 bases, V lost 4 bases, and 2 bases had no gene match. CDR3 amino acids: CAWTGGTYGYTF. The CDR3 DNA follows: TGTGCCTGGACAGGGGGCACCTATGGCTACACCTTC. The full variable domain, completed using reference TRBV30 and TRBJ1-2, is SQTIHQWPATLVQPVGSPLSLECTVEGTSNPNLYWYRQAAGRGLQLLFYSVGIGQISSEVPQNLSASRPQDRQFILSSKKLLLSDSGFYLCAWTGGTYGYTFGSGTRLTVV.

For the CDR3, the DNA is TGCGCCAGCAGCCAAGATGCCGGGACAGGGGACTATGGCTACACCTTC. This translates into CASSQDAGTGDYGYTF. This sequence joins TRBV4-3 and TRBJ1-2, with 10 bases lining up with TRBD1. The V gene end was trimmed by 0 bases and the J gene end by 3 bases; junction bases not matched to a gene: 4. The CDR3 consists of 16 residues. Germline values: CDR1 LGHNA, CDR2 YSLEER.

In its sample, this clone was seen once. The chain has TRBV18 and TRBJ2-5; TRBD1 agrees at 7 bases. J lost 4 bases, V lost 3 bases, and 2 bases had no gene match. This CDR3 region has 13 residues. Germline V gene lookup returns CDR1 KGHSH and CDR2 LQKENI. The DNA for the CDR3 is TGTGCCAGCTCACCGGGACAGAGAGAGACCCAGTACTTC. This gives the protein CASSPGQRETQYF. The complete variable domain, with remaining parts taken from reference TRBV18 and TRBJ2-5, reads NAGVMQNPRHLVRRRGQEARLRCSPMKGHSHVYWYRQLPEEGLKFMVYLQKENIIDESGMPKERFSAEFPKEGPSILRIQQVVRGDSAAYFCASSPGQRETQYFGPGTRLLVL.

This chain links TRBV6-5 with TRBJ1-5, with 11 bases that match TRBD1. Germline CDR1 is MNHEY and CDR2 is SVGAGI. V lost 6 bases to trimming and J lost 2 bases; unmatched junction nucleotides: 3. This CDR3 is built from 15 residues. The chain's CDR3 is CASRGTGGGNQPQHF. The CDR3 nucleotides read TGTGCCAGCAGGGGGACAGGGGGAGGCAATCAGCCCCAGCATTTT.

The CDR3 loop reads CASRETGGAIPGDEQFF. The DNA for the CDR3 is TGTGCCAGCAGAGAAACCGGGGGGGCAATTCCGGGAGATGAGCAGTTCTTC. The rearrangement links TRBV6-1 to TRBJ2-1; 8 bases are a match to TRBD2. V dropped 6 bases and J dropped 8; count of bases not matched to a gene: 18. CDR1 and CDR2 from the germline V gene are MNHNS and SASEGT. This CDR3 has 17 amino acids.

This clone occurred once. This chain's CDR3 is CASSPAGSSGANVLTF. CDR3 nucleotides: TGTGCCAGCTCACCTGCCGGTAGCTCTGGGGCCAACGTCCTGACTTTC. V is TRBV18 and J is TRBJ2-6; no firm D call. The V and J ends lost 3 bases and 0 bases respectively, with 9 bases between them. Looked up from germline, CDR1 is KGHSH and CDR2 is LQKENI. The CDR3 spans 16 residues.

The V gene is TRBV3-1 (or the pseudogene TRBV3-2), the J gene TRBJ2-5; tentatively, D is TRBD1 (6 bases). The CDR3 loop spans 15 amino acids. V was shortened by 4 bases and J by 5 bases, with 17 bases between the two germline ends. The germline CDR1 and CDR2 sequences are LGHDT and YNNKEL (reference sequence). The DNA for the CDR3 is TGTGCCAGCAGCCGGGACAAGGCCCGTGGGGAGACCCAGTACTTC. This gives the protein CASSRDKARGETQYF.

The rearrangement uses TRBV4-2 and TRBJ1-4; D is possibly TRBD1 (6 bases). The germline gives CDR1 LGHNA, CDR2 YNFKEQ. The CDR3 has 13 amino acids. V lost 4 bases to trimming and J lost 6 bases, with 9 bases between them. CDR3 sequence reads: CASSRQADEKLFF. The DNA for the CDR3 is TGTGCCAGCAGCCGACAGGCCGATGAAAAACTGTTTTTT.

This chain joins TRBV18 and TRBJ1-2, with 9 bases fitting TRBD1. Losses at the gene ends were 1 base for V and 4 bases for J; bases not matched to a gene: 7. The CDR3 length is 16 residues. Germline V lookup: CDR1 KGHSH, CDR2 LQKENI. The CDR3, as DNA: TGTGCCAGCTCACCACTGGTACAGGGGGCTGGCTATGGCTACACCTTC. Residues: CASSPLVQGAGYGYTF.

V usage is TRBV11-3 and J usage is TRBJ2-1; 9 bases agree with TRBD1. Germline V gene lookup returns CDR1 SGHNT and CDR2 YENEEA. The CDR3 covers 16 residues. After removal of 1 base from V and 1 base from J, the junction contained 2 bases not matched to a gene. This chain's CDR3 is CASSLGQGGSYNEQFF. Here the CDR3 DNA reads TGTGCCAGCAGCTTAGGACAGGGGGGGTCCTACAATGAGCAGTTCTTC.

This clone was counted a single time. The V gene is TRBV14, the J gene TRBJ1-1; no reliable D call. Germline CDR1 and CDR2: SGHDN and FVKESK. The V gene lost 2 bases and the J gene lost 1 base, with 8 bases spanning the gap. The CDR3 runs 14 residues. The CDR3: CASSQKARNTEAFF. As DNA, the CDR3 is TGTGCCAGCAGCCAAAAAGCCCGGAACACTGAAGCTTTCTTT. Based on the CDR3 plus reference TRBV14 and TRBJ1-1, the full variable domain is EAGVTQFPSHSVIEKGQTVTLRCDPISGHDNLYWYRRVMGKEIKFLLHFVKESKQDESGMPNNRFLAERTGGTYSTLKVQPAELEDSGVYFCASSQKARNTEAFFGQGTRLTVV.

This chain joins TRBV12-3 or TRBV12-4 and TRBJ1-6, with D unresolved. This CDR3 contains 12 residues. V lost 3 bases and J lost 16, with 13 bases in between. CDR3 region: CASSFQSEILHF. CDR3 DNA: TGTGCCAGCAGTTTTCAGAGCGAAATTCTCCACTTT.

V gene TRBV7-2 combines with J gene TRBJ2-3; 9 bases are shared with TRBD2. CDR1 is SGHTA and CDR2 is FQGNSA in the germline V gene. This CDR3 region has 15 residues. V lost 5 bases and J lost 5; bases outside the gene matches: 8. DNA of the CDR3: TGTGCCAGCAGCCGCTGGCGGGGGGGCGAAGATACGCAGTATTTT. This codes for CASSRWRGGEDTQYF.

The V call is TRBV2, the J call TRBJ2-4, with 7 bases aligning to TRBD1. This CDR3 region has 15 residues. Germline V gives CDR1 SNHLY, CDR2 FYNNEI. V was pared by 8 bases and J by 7 bases, with 14 bases of the junction left unmatched. The CDR3 nucleotides read TGTGCCAGCTCGGCAACCGGGACAGAAGGGAACATTCAGTACTTC. Translation: CASSATGTEGNIQYF.

This chain connects TRBV6-5 to TRBJ2-7, with 7 bases that match TRBD1. Germline CDR1 and CDR2: MNHEY and SVGAGI. The CDR3 covers 15 residues. Germline trimming cut 6 bases from V and 5 bases from J; bases unmatched to any gene: 13. The CDR3 sequence: CASSSPMTGYDEQYF. The DNA of the CDR3 is TGTGCCAGCAGCAGCCCGATGACAGGGTACGACGAGCAGTACTTC.

The chain is built from TRBV19 and TRBJ2-1; TRBD2 matches 10 bases. The CDR3 runs to 14 residues. V gave up 7 bases and J gave up 5 bases; unmatched junction bases: 5. Germline CDR1 reads LNHDA; CDR2 reads SQIVND (reference sequence). Here the CDR3 reads CASNPSGGHNEQFF. The CDR3 nucleotides are TGTGCCAGTAACCCTAGCGGGGGCCACAATGAGCAGTTCTTC.

This rearrangement joins TRBV11-2 to TRBJ2-7, with 15 positions matching TRBD2. With 4 bases clipped from V and 3 bases from J, the junction kept 4 bases outside the gene matches. Germline V gene lookup returns CDR1 SGHAT and CDR2 FQNNGV. The CDR3 consists of 16 residues. CDR3 sequence: CASSWGLAGGIYEQYF. CDR3 bases: TGTGCCAGCAGCTGGGGACTAGCGGGGGGCATCTACGAGCAGTACTTC.

The V gene is TRBV15, the J gene TRBJ2-1; D call uncertain. The germline V gene encodes CDR1 LNHNV and CDR2 YYDKDF (reference sequence). The V end lost 3 bases, the J end lost 9 bases, and 9 bases lay between the germline ends. CDR3 length: 12 residues. CDR3: CATSSQVTEQFF. The CDR3 bases are TGTGCCACCAGCAGCCAGGTGACTGAGCAGTTCTTC.

This sequence joins TRBV3-1 (or the pseudogene TRBV3-2) and TRBJ2-3; perhaps TRBD2 as D (6 bases). The CDR3 loop spans 16 amino acids. Germline V lookup: CDR1 LGHDT, CDR2 YNNKEL (reference sequence). The V end lost 4 bases, the J end lost 3 bases, and 17 bases lay between the germline ends. The CDR3 nucleotides read TGTGCCAGCAGCCGCCTCACGGAGGGATCTACAGATACGCAGTATTTT. Protein: CASSRLTEGSTDTQYF.

This clone has a single count. The chain is built from TRBV10-3 and TRBJ2-7, with unresolved D. The germline V and J ends were trimmed by 4 bases and 2 bases, with 12 bases remaining between them. Germline V gene data show CDR1 as ENHRY and CDR2 as SYGVKD. This CDR3 is 14 amino acids long. The chain's CDR3 is CAISVSGIAYEQYF. The CDR3 DNA is TGTGCCATCAGTGTTTCAGGTATCGCCTACGAGCAGTACTTC.